This is a list of T cell receptor beta chains from one sample in a study of cytomegalovirus exposure and HLA in healthy donors. Some clones are missing from TCRdb's copy, which holds only in-frame ones; the method was immunoSEQ multiplex PCR. The sample yields 85,000 to 100,000 clones, around three quarters seen once. The sequencing input was PBMCs. The receptors stem from a man aged 60-69 years in good health and CMV-seropositive. Both conserved end residues are part of each CDR3. Fields, in order: D gene, V gene, J gene, clone size, CDR3 protein, CDR3 DNA. The D gene is left open where the match is weak. Clone size appears in some rows only: once, few, many, or a class for an expanded clone.

>.|TRBV2|TRBJ1-3|.
CASSAAGNLGSGNTIYF
TGTGCCAGCAGTGCGGCAGGGAACCTTGGCTCTGGAAACACCATATATTTT
>TRBD1|TRBV28|TRBJ1-5|once
CASRFDRGFRNQPQHF
TGTGCCAGCAGGTTCGACAGGGGTTTTCGTAATCAGCCCCAGCATTTT
>.|TRBV11-2|TRBJ1-3|.
CASSFQGSGNTIYF
TGTGCCAGCAGCTTTCAGGGTTCTGGAAACACCATATATTTT
>TRBD1|TRBV19|TRBJ2-2|.
CASSPGTGLSGELFF
TGTGCCAGTAGCCCTGGGACAGGGTTATCCGGGGAGCTGTTTTTT
>TRBD1|TRBV5-1|TRBJ1-5|.
CASSSGQGNQPQHF
TGCGCCAGCAGCTCGGGACAGGGAAATCAGCCCCAGCATTTT
>TRBD1|TRBV19|TRBJ2-5|.
CASSSGQGETQYF
TGTGCCAGTAGTTCTGGACAGGGAGAGACCCAGTACTTC
>.|TRBV14|TRBJ2-5|.
CASSQEQGWETQYF
TGTGCCAGCAGCCAAGAGCAGGGCTGGGAGACCCAGTACTTC
>TRBD2|TRBV5-4|TRBJ2-7|.
CASSSGLVVSYEQYF
TGTGCCAGCAGCTCGGGACTAGTGGTGTCCTACGAGCAGTACTTC
>.|TRBV11-2|TRBJ1-4|.
CASGRWGRGNEKLFF
TGTGCCAGCGGACGGTGGGGGCGCGGTAATGAAAAACTGTTTTTT
>TRBD1|TRBV6-1|TRBJ2-3|few
CASSGTGADTQYF
TGTGCCAGCAGTGGTACAGGGGCAGATACGCAGTATTTT
>TRBD2|TRBV4-1|TRBJ2-7|few
CASSQGGGYEQYF
TGCGCCAGCAGCCAGGGCGGGGGTTACGAGCAGTACTTC
>.|TRBV28|TRBJ2-2|.
CASSLIPGQLITGELFF
TGTGCCAGCAGTTTAATTCCCGGACAGCTTATCACCGGGGAGCTGTTTTTT
>.|TRBV29-1|TRBJ1-4|.
CSAHRATNEKLFF
TGCAGCGCCCACAGGGCCACTAATGAAAAACTGTTTTTT
>.|TRBV9|TRBJ2-7|.
CASSLVGRGNEQYF
TGTGCCAGCAGCCTAGTAGGGCGAGGGAACGAGCAGTACTTC
>.|TRBV19|TRBJ2-7|.
CASRHRVGPLREQYF
TGTGCCAGTAGGCACAGGGTGGGGCCTCTACGCGAGCAGTACTTC
>TRBD1|TRBV5-1|TRBJ2-3|.
CASSSGQGRTDTQYF
TGCGCCAGCAGCTCAGGACAGGGACGCACAGATACGCAGTATTTT
>TRBD1|TRBV19|TRBJ2-3|once
CASSRADRALRGTDTQYF
TGTGCCAGTAGTCGCGCGGACAGGGCGTTGAGAGGCACAGATACGCAGTATTTT
>.|TRBV4-3|TRBJ2-7|.
CASSQDAGGISYEQYF
TGCGCCAGCAGCCAAGACGCAGGGGGGATCTCCTACGAGCAGTACTTC
>.|TRBV19|TRBJ2-7|.
CASSMVAANYEQYF
TGTGCCAGTAGTATGGTAGCAGCGAACTACGAGCAGTACTTC
>.|TRBV28|TRBJ1-5|.
CASSLRGRAPQHF
TGTGCCAGCAGTTTAAGGGGTCGCGCGCCCCAGCATTTT
>.|TRBV12-5|TRBJ2-7|.
CASGLVLGGGPYEQYF
TGTGCTAGTGGTTTGGTACTAGGGGGGGGGCCGTACGAGCAGTACTTC
>.|TRBV21-1|TRBJ1-1|.
CASSKQGPFDTEAFF
TGTGCCAGCAGCAAACAGGGGCCCTTCGACACTGAAGCTTTCTTT
>TRBD1|TRBV18|TRBJ2-1|few
CASSPAGTGSNEQFF
TGTGCCAGCTCACCAGCCGGGACAGGGTCCAATGAGCAGTTCTTC
>TRBD1|TRBV7-8|TRBJ1-6|.
CASSWGQGKNSPLHF
TGTGCCAGCAGCTGGGGACAGGGCAAGAATTCACCCCTCCACTTT
>TRBD2|TRBV7-8|TRBJ2-3|.
CASNLGGWGVSDTQYF
TGTGCCAGCAACCTGGGGGGGTGGGGGGTTTCAGATACGCAGTATTTT
>.|TRBV6-5|TRBJ2-5|.
CASSYPSSETQYF
TGTGCCAGCAGTTACCCGTCTTCAGAGACCCAGTACTTC
>.|TRBV9|TRBJ1-5|once
CASSSDSYSNQPQHF
TGTGCCAGCAGTTCCGACAGTTATAGCAATCAGCCCCAGCATTTT
>TRBD1|TRBV7-9|TRBJ2-7|once
CASSPRDRSYEQYF
TGTGCCAGCAGCCCCCGGGACAGGAGCTACGAGCAGTACTTC
>TRBD1|TRBV19|TRBJ1-2|.
CASSIAPGQHYGYTF
TGTGCCAGTAGTATAGCACCGGGACAGCACTATGGCTACACCTTC
>.|TRBV4-1|TRBJ2-5|.
CASSQTSGETQYF
TGCGCCAGCAGCCAAACCTCGGGAGAGACCCAGTACTTC
>.|TRBV5-1|TRBJ2-2|.
CASSLDPGANTGELFF
TGCGCCAGCAGCTTGGATCCAGGGGCCAACACCGGGGAGCTGTTTTTT
>.|TRBV15|TRBJ1-2|.
CATSPPYRVDGYTF
TGTGCCACCAGTCCCCCTTACAGGGTGGATGGCTACACCTTC
>TRBD1|TRBV4-1|TRBJ1-2|.
CASSQDRDRVNSYGYTF
TGCGCCAGCAGCCAAGATCGGGACAGGGTGAACTCCTATGGCTACACCTTC
>TRBD1|TRBV27|TRBJ1-2|.
CASSFAGQGGNGYTF
TGTGCCAGCAGTTTCGCGGGACAGGGAGGTAATGGCTACACCTTC
>.|TRBV2|TRBJ1-1|few
CASSRTGAFF
TGTGCCAGCAGCCGAACTGGAGCTTTCTTT
>TRBD2|TRBV10-3|TRBJ2-5|once
CAISSGEGETQYF
TGTGCCATCAGTTCCGGGGAGGGGGAGACCCAGTACTTC
>.|TRBV6-5|TRBJ1-5|.
CASSPGTINQPQHF
TGTGCCAGCAGCCCCGGGACAATAAATCAGCCCCAGCATTTT
>.|TRBV7-9|TRBJ2-1|.
CASSLLSSNEQFF
TGTGCCAGCAGCTTGCTATCAAGCAATGAGCAGTTCTTC
>.|TRBV2|TRBJ1-4|.
CASSGLGATNEKLFF
TGTGCCAGCAGTGGTCTGGGAGCAACTAATGAAAAACTGTTTTTT
>.|TRBV7-9|TRBJ1-4|few
CASSRGGPNEKLFF
TGTGCCAGCAGCCGAGGGGGTCCCAATGAAAAACTGTTTTTT
>.|TRBV5-1|TRBJ2-7|.
CASSLGQGSYEQYF
TGCGCCAGCAGCTTGGGGCAGGGCTCCTACGAGCAGTACTTC
>TRBD1|TRBV4-2|TRBJ1-1|.
CASSQGQGLNTEAFF
TGTGCCAGCAGCCAAGGACAGGGCTTAAACACTGAAGCTTTCTTT
>.|TRBV4-3|TRBJ2-7|few
CASSQGTLSYEQYF
TGCGCCAGCAGCCAAGGGACATTGTCCTACGAGCAGTACTTC
>.|TRBV4-1|TRBJ2-3|few
CASSQDRGTSDTQYF
TGCGCCAGCAGCCAAGACAGGGGAACCTCAGATACGCAGTATTTT
>TRBD1|TRBV18|TRBJ2-5|.
CASSPPGHRTLLMDRTYQETQYF
TGTGCCAGCTCACCACCGGGCCACCGTACGCTCCTTATGGACAGGACATACCAAGAGACCCAGTACTTC
>TRBD1|TRBV6-1|TRBJ1-2|once
CASKDRGVNYGYTF
TGTGCCAGCAAGGACAGGGGAGTTAACTATGGCTACACCTTC
>.|TRBV25-1|TRBJ2-3|few
CASTDLRGLTQYF
TGTGCCAGCACCGACCTCCGGGGGTTAACGCAGTATTTT
>.|TRBV27|TRBJ1-1|.
CASSPWGGPTEAFF
TGTGCCAGCAGTCCCTGGGGGGGGCCAACTGAAGCTTTCTTT
>TRBD1|TRBV28|TRBJ2-1|few
CASSLAGTGRHEQFF
TGTGCCAGCAGTTTGGCCGGGACAGGGAGGCATGAGCAGTTCTTC
>.|TRBV6-1|TRBJ2-7|.
CASRARFYEQYF
TGTGCCAGCAGAGCACGATTCTACGAGCAGTACTTC
>.|TRBV5-1|TRBJ2-5|.
CASSPGVQFISQETQYF
TGCGCCAGCAGCCCGGGGGTCCAATTTATATCCCAAGAGACCCAGTACTTC
>.|TRBV6-5|TRBJ1-1|few
CASSLAGLGDTEAFF
TGTGCCAGCAGTTTAGCCGGCCTCGGGGACACTGAAGCTTTCTTT
>.|TRBV10-3|TRBJ2-3|.
CAIRGRGGLSTDTQYF
TGTGCCATCAGGGGGAGGGGGGGCCTATCCACAGATACGCAGTATTTT
>.|TRBV28|TRBJ1-6|.
CASSPGLNYNSPLHF
TGTGCCAGCAGTCCTGGACTGAACTATAATTCACCCCTCCACTTT
>.|TRBV9|TRBJ2-3|.
CASSVVGVSDTQYF
TGTGCCAGCAGCGTAGTAGGGGTGTCCGATACGCAGTATTTT
>.|TRBV29-1|TRBJ2-7|once
CSAKEKTEQYF
TGCAGCGCAAAAGAGAAGACAGAGCAGTACTTC
>TRBD1|TRBV6-5|TRBJ1-2|few
CASSSRGLGGYTF
TGTGCCAGCAGCTCCAGGGGGCTAGGTGGCTACACCTTC
>.|TRBV5-8|TRBJ1-1|.
CASSLGPGNTEAFF
TGTGCCAGCAGCTTGGGCCCCGGGAACACTGAAGCTTTCTTT
>.|TRBV28|TRBJ2-5|.
CASSYPSLETQYF
TGTGCCAGCAGTTATCCCTCCCTGGAGACCCAGTACTTC
>.|TRBV9|TRBJ2-6|.
CASSVREGSGANVLTF
TGTGCCAGCAGCGTCAGGGAAGGCTCTGGGGCCAACGTCCTGACTTTC